These 19 T cell receptor beta chains came from one sample sequenced in a study of T-cell reconstitution after alpha-beta-depleted transplantation in children. It was with unique molecular identifiers that the TCRbeta library was prepared. TCRdb reprocessed the PCR reads with MiXCR, giving one entry per CDR3 protein. The sample carries roughly 310,000 distinct CDR3 sequences, around 25% recorded once. The source was PBMCs, mostly from graft donor cells, collected 180 days after TCRalphabeta/CD19-depleted stem cell transplant. The receptor source for this set is a male patient younger than 18 who had a stem cell transplant for acute lymphoblastic leukemia, so the T cells may come from the graft donor.

This clonotype occurred a few times. The chain carries TRBV4-1 and TRBJ2-5; D tentatively reads TRBD1 or TRBD2 (7 bases each). Germline assignment: CDR1 MGHRA and CDR2 YSYEKL. The CDR3 runs to 15 residues. Deletions cut 4 bases from V and 5 bases from J, with 17 bases between. The CDR3 DNA follows: TGCGCCAGCAGCCGTCAGGGGGGGCCCGGCGAGACCCAGTACTTC. Its translation is CASSRQGGPGETQYF.

The chain has TRBV24-1 and TRBJ2-7, with 13 bases fitting TRBD2. Trimming removed 8 bases from V and 5 bases from J; junction bases left unmatched: 5. CDR1 is KGHDR and CDR2 is SFDVKD in the germline V gene. The CDR3 runs to 14 residues. This CDR3 is CATTRTSGSHEQYF. In nucleotides, the CDR3 is TGTGCCACCACTAGGACTAGCGGGAGCCACGAGCAGTACTTC.

This clonotype was counted between two and nine times. This sequence joins TRBV7-8 and TRBJ1-3; D gene ambiguous. V lost 5 bases and J 0 bases, leaving 8 bases between the germline ends. There are 14 residues in the CDR3. Germline V gene lookup returns CDR1 SGHVS and CDR2 FQNEAQ. The CDR3 sequence: CASSPWDSGNTIYF. CDR3 nucleotides: TGTGCCAGCAGCCCCTGGGACTCTGGAAACACCATATATTTT. Looking up the rest from reference TRBV7-8 and TRBJ1-3 gives the full variable domain: GAGVSQSPRYKVAKRGQDVALRCDPISGHVSLFWYQQALGQGPEFLTYFQNEAQLDKSGLPSDRFFAERPEGSVSTLKIQRTQQEDSAVYLCASSPWDSGNTIYFGEGSWLTVV.

The rearrangement joins TRBV20-1 to TRBJ2-1, with D possibly TRBD2 on 5 matching bases. Deletions cut 3 bases from V and 6 bases from J, with 18 bases between. Germline V gene lookup returns CDR1 DFQATT and CDR2 SNEGSKA (reference sequence). The CDR3 is 15 residues long. CDR3 nucleotide sequence: TGCAGTGCTAGGTCGGTAGCGAGGATTTTCAATGAGCAGTTCTTC. Amino acids: CSARSVARIFNEQFF.

The CDR3 protein is CASSRTLAEEQYF. The CDR3 DNA follows: TGCGCCAGCAGCAGGACCCTGGCGGAGGAGCAGTACTTC. V is TRBV5-1 and J is TRBJ2-7; D is undetermined. CDR3 size: 13 residues. In germline, CDR1 is SGHRS, CDR2 YFSETQ. With 4 bases removed from V and 7 bases from J, the gap between germline ends came to 15 bases.

The chain uses TRBV6-5 and TRBJ2-5; no definite D call. CDR1 and CDR2 (germline): MNHEY, SVGAGI. Trimming took 2 bases from V and 5 from J, leaving 12 bases between them. The CDR3 runs 14 residues. CDR3 sequence (DNA): TGTGCCAGCAGTTACGGGTCGGGTCGGGAGACCCAGTACTTC. Translated, it gives CASSYGSGRETQYF.

This chain links TRBV28 with TRBJ2-1, with TRBD2 identical over 12 bases. The CDR3 sequence is 18 residues long. Unmatched junction bases numbered 10, after V lost 4 bases and J lost 3 bases. Germline CDR1 is MDHEN and CDR2 is SYDVKM. The CDR3 coding sequence is TGTGCCAGCAGTTCCATCCCCGGACTAGCGGGAAACTACAATGAGCAGTTCTTC. Translated: CASSSIPGLAGNYNEQFF. The full variable domain, completed using reference TRBV28 and TRBJ2-1, is DVKVTQSSRYLVKRTGEKVFLECVQDMDHENMFWYRQDPGLGLRLIYFSYDVKMKEKGDIPEGYSVSREKKERFSLILESASTNQTSMYLCASSSIPGLAGNYNEQFFGPGTRLTVL.

This clonotype came up a few times. The V and J genes are TRBV3-1 and TRBJ2-1; D not certain. The V gene lost 1 base and the J gene lost 7 bases, with 8 bases spanning the gap. The germline gives CDR1 LGHDT, CDR2 YNNKEL (reference sequence). The CDR3 covers 13 residues. The CDR3 DNA sequence: TGTGCCAGCAGCCAAGTAGGGCGGAATGAGCAGTTCTTC. Translated: CASSQVGRNEQFF.

The table lists this clonotype with a few counts. V is TRBV3-1 and J is TRBJ2-3; D ambiguous. Trimming removed 6 bases at V and 0 bases at J, with 19 bases between. Germline V gene sequence: CDR1 LGHDT, CDR2 YNNKEL (reference sequence). This CDR3 is 17 amino acids long. The CDR3 here is CASSLNRGWGSTDTQYF. CDR3 coding DNA: TGTGCCAGCAGTCTCAACAGAGGTTGGGGTAGCACAGATACGCAGTATTTT.

The chain uses TRBV7-3 and TRBJ2-1; maybe TRBD2 (6 bases). Trimming shortened V by 4 bases and J by 0 bases, and 10 bases separated the two germline ends. The V gene's germline CDR1 is SGHTA and CDR2 FQGTGA. This CDR3 contains 15 residues. The CDR3 region has the DNA TGTGCCAGCAGCTACGACGGGAGCTCCTACAATGAGCAGTTCTTC. This codes for CASSYDGSSYNEQFF.

The rearrangement uses TRBV20-1 and TRBJ1-2; D is perhaps TRBD1 (5 bases). Germline CDR1 reads DFQATT; CDR2 reads SNEGSKA (reference sequence). The CDR3 sequence is 13 residues long. Trimming took 2 bases from V and 1 from J, leaving 8 bases between them. DNA for the CDR3: TGCAGTGCTAGACCTCAGGGTAACTATGGCTACACCTTC. Translation: CSARPQGNYGYTF.

The chain is built from TRBV20-1 and TRBJ1-2; D might be TRBD1 (5 bases). CDR1 is DFQATT, CDR2 SNEGSKA, per germline (reference sequence). The V end lost 6 bases, the J end lost 4 bases, and 21 bases lay between the germline ends. This CDR3 is built from 15 residues. CDR3 amino acids: CSAGGVTGTFYGYTF. The CDR3, as DNA: TGCAGTGCCGGAGGGGTAACCGGGACCTTCTATGGCTACACCTTC.

In this sample, this clonotype turned up a few times. The rearrangement uses TRBV5-1 and TRBJ2-1; 14 bases are a match to TRBD2. Germline CDR1 SGHRS, CDR2 YFSETQ. With 0 bases clipped from V and 0 bases from J, the junction kept 8 bases outside the gene matches. CDR3 length equals 20 residues. The CDR3 protein is CASSLAQGLAGDFSYNEQFF. The CDR3 DNA sequence: TGCGCCAGCAGCTTGGCCCAGGGACTAGCGGGAGACTTCTCCTACAATGAGCAGTTCTTC.

V usage is TRBV27 and J usage is TRBJ1-2; maybe TRBD1 (6 bases). The CDR3 runs to 13 residues. Looked up from germline, CDR1 is MNHEY and CDR2 is SMNVEV (reference sequence). Trimming pared 6 bases from V and 6 bases from J, leaving 14 bases between. CDR3: CASSHGQKDGYTF. DNA of the CDR3: TGTGCCAGCAGCCACGGACAGAAGGATGGCTACACCTTC.

The V and J genes are TRBV5-1 and TRBJ2-3, with D maybe TRBD2 (6 bases). CDR3 length equals 16 residues. V was clipped by 4 bases and J by 8 bases, with 23 bases between them. CDR1 SGHRS and CDR2 YFSETQ come from the germline V gene. In DNA, the CDR3 is TGCGCCAGCAGCGTTACGACTAGGACTCCCCATCCTACGCAGTATTTT. Residues: CASSVTTRTPHPTQYF.

J is TRBJ2-7 and V is TRBV12-5; maybe TRBD1 (5 bases). Germline V gene data show CDR1 as LGHNT and CDR2 as FRNRAP. V shed 1 base and J shed 1 base, with 11 bases lying between them. This CDR3 region has 15 residues. CDR3 nucleotides: TGTGCTAGTGGTTTGGCCCCCGACAGTTCCTACGAGCAGTACTTC. Translation gives CASGLAPDSSYEQYF.

The rearrangement uses TRBV4-1 and TRBJ2-5; 9 nucleotides agree with TRBD2. The germline CDR1 and CDR2 sequences are MGHRA and YSYEKL. Trimming cost V 1 base and J 5 bases; bases outside gene matches: 11. The CDR3 is 17 amino acids. The CDR3 DNA is TGCGCCAGCAGCCAAGGATTGCGGGAGGGCCCTCGCGAGACCCAGTACTTC. Its translation: CASSQGLREGPRETQYF.

This clonotype was picked up a small number of times. This chain uses TRBV4-1 with TRBJ2-5; TRBD2 agrees at 10 bases. Trimming removed 2 bases from V and 4 bases from J; junction bases left unmatched: 4. The CDR3 is 15 residues long. Germline CDR1 reads MGHRA; CDR2 reads YSYEKL. CDR3: CASSQSRTSGETQYF. CDR3 in DNA: TGCGCCAGCAGCCAATCTCGGACTAGCGGAGAGACCCAGTACTTC.

The chain couples TRBV12-3 or TRBV12-4 to TRBJ1-2, with D possibly TRBD1 on 6 matching bases. The CDR3 contains 14 residues. V was clipped by 2 bases and J by 5 bases, with 12 bases between them. CDR3: CASSLLRGEYGYTF. As DNA, the CDR3 is TGTGCCAGCAGTTTACTCAGGGGTGAATATGGCTACACCTTC.